This T cell receptor beta chain is drawn from a study of T cells in Graves' hyperthyroidism and ophthalmopathy. Study details: Blood from the periphery was taken at initial diagnosis, before any treatment.

Study-level points and caveats: Most thyroid clonotypes expanded above 0.001 appeared in blood too. Ophthalmopathy, which appeared later, was predicted by the model a median roughly 6.4 months before onset.

The CDR3 has 16 amino acids. With 1 base clipped from V and 5 bases from J, the junction kept 4 bases outside the gene matches. Germline V gives CDR1 SGHTA, CDR2 FQGNSA. TCR beta CDR3 regions were amplified from RNA transcripts. With the HTBI primer set, the TCR CDR3 went through a first round of RT-PCR. Each CDR3 protein is one row after TCRdb ran MiXCR on the multiplex PCR reads. This sample has 300,000 to 450,000 distinct CDR3 sequences; around 13% occur once, and the top ten carry about 20%. This clonotype came up many times. The target antigen is unknown. This chain connects TRBV7-2 to TRBJ2-3, with TRBD2 matching over 12 bases. The specimen sequenced was blood. This clonotype originated in a woman aged 25 to 39 with Graves' ophthalmopathy. DNA for the CDR3: TGTGCCAGCAGCTTAGACCTAGCGGGGGGGCGAGATACGCAGTATTTT. Protein: CASSLDLAGGRDTQYF.